This T cell receptor beta chain was sequenced for a study of cytomegalovirus exposure and HLA in healthy donors. On this clone: Its antigen is still unknown.

The data were produced by immunoSEQ multiplex PCR, yet TCRdb's version contains in-frame clones alone and is incomplete. The table includes some 110,000 clones, around 88% detected once. CDR1 and CDR2 (germline): SGHDT, YYEEEE. V dropped 0 bases and J dropped 5 bases, with 11 bases sitting between them. The CDR3 runs to 15 residues. Study results and caveats: TCR clusters originating in the first cohort tended to co-occur in the 110 or so validation repertoires, according to a later analysis.

This TCR came from a man aged 18 to 29 in good health and CMV-seronegative. This chain joins TRBV5-6 and TRBJ1-4, with D hard to call. Sequencing was performed on PBMCs. The CDR3 sequence: CASSLAFAGNEKLFF. As DNA, the CDR3 is TGTGCCAGCAGCTTGGCTTTTGCGGGAAATGAAAAACTGTTTTTT. Together with reference TRBV5-6 and TRBJ1-4, the CDR3 gives the full variable domain: DAGVTQSPTHLIKTRGQQVTLRCSPKSGHDTVSWYQQALGQGPQFIFQYYEEEERQRGNFPDRFSGHQFPNYSSELNVNALLLGDSALYLCASSLAFAGNEKLFFGSGTQLSVL.